The 2 T cell receptor beta chains presented below share a single source sample, sequenced in a study of blood T cell repertoires in COVID-19. Measured with immunoSEQ multiplex PCR; TCRdb has only the in-frame clones, and not every one. The sample carries roughly 190,000 clones, about 83% recorded once. The sample comprised peripheral blood. The receptor set was obtained from a woman in her 70s with active or convalescent COVID-19.

The chain couples TRBV2 to TRBJ1-2; the D gene is possibly TRBD1 (5 bases). Germline V gene lookup returns CDR1 SNHLY and CDR2 FYNNEI. Deletions cut 0 bases from V and 0 bases from J, with 17 bases between. This CDR3 has 18 residues. CDR3 DNA sequence: TGTGCCAGCAGTGAAGCGGGGCTCTCACAGGCCCCTAACTATGGCTACACCTTC. Translation: CASSEAGLSQAPNYGYTF.

The chain carries TRBV29-1 and TRBJ1-2; tentatively, D is TRBD1 (5 bases). The CDR3 runs 11 residues. Trimming stripped 8 bases from V and 1 base from J, with 8 bases between. Per germline, CDR1 SQVTM and CDR2 ANQGSEA. DNA of the CDR3: TGCAGCCTAACAGGTAACTATGGCTACACCTTC. Protein product: CSLTGNYGYTF.